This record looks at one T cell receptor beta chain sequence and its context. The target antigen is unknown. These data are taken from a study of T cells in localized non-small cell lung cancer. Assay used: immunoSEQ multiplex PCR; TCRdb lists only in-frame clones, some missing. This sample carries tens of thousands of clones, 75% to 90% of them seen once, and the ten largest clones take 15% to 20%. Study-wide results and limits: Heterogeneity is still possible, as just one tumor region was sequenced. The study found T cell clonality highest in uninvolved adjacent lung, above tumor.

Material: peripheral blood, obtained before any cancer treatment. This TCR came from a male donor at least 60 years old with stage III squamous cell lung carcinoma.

CDR3 amino acids: CASSLTGRGTAENTGELFF. In nucleotides, the CDR3 is TGTGCCAGCAGCCTAACGGGGCGCGGGACAGCCGAGAACACCGGGGAGCTGTTTTTT. The J gene is TRBJ2-2, the V gene TRBV27; a weak D match, TRBD1 (7 bases). The CDR3 length is 19 residues. Germline values: CDR1 MNHEY, CDR2 SMNVEV (reference sequence). Trimming cost V 6 bases and J 1 base, with 24 bases left between them.